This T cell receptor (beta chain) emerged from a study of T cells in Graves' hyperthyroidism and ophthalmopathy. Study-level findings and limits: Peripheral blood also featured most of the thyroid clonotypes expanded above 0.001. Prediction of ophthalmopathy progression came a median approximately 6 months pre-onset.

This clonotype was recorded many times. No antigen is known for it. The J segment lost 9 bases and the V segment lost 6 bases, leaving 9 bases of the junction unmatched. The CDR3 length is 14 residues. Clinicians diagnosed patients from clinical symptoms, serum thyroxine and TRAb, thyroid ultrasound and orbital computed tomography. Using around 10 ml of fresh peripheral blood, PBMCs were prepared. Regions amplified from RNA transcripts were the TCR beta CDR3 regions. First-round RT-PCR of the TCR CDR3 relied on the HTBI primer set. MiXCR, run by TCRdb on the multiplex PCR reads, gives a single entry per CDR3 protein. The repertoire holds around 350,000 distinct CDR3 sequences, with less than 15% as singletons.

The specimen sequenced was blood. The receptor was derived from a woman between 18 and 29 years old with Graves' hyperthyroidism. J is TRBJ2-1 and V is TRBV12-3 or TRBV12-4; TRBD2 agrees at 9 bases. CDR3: CASRRGGGLAEQFF. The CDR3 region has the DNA TGTGCCAGCAGGCGGGGGGGCGGTTTAGCTGAGCAGTTCTTC.